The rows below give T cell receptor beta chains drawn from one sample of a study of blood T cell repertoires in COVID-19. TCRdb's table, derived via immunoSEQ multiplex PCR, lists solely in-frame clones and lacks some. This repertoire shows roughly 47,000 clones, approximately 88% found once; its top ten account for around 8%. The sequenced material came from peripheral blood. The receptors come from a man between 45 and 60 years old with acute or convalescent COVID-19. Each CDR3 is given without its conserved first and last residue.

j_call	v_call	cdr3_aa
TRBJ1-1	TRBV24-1	ATMAGQGARTEAF
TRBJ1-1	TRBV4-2	ASSQVKTGGTEAF
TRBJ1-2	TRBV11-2	ASSLATGLNYGYT
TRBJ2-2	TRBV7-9	ASRSDRMDGELF
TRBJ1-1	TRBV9	ASSVSLIGQENTEAF
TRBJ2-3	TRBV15	ATSREPAGTSTDTQY
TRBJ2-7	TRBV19	ASSSVGALTYEQY
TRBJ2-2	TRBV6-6	ASSYLDSYTGELF
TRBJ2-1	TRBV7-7	ASSLATSVQEQF
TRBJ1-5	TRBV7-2	ASSLVPQGGQPQH
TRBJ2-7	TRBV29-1	SVEVFGGDDEQY
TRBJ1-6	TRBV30	AWRGQGGRSPLH
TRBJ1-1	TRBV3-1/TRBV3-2	ASSPYSGTDTEAF
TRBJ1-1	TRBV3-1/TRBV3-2	ASSQDSGTAEAF
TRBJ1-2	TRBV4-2	ASSQDLGGVYGYT
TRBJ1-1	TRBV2	ASFEAINTEAF
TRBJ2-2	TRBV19	ASKDRGPGELF
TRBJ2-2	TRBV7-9	ASRARLESGELF
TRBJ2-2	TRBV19	ASSSGLRTGELF
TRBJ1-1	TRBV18	ASSPPKGMNTEAF
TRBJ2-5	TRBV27	ASSSRGPGETQY
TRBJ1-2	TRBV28	ASSRQLVYGYT
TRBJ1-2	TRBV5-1	ASSLSSGTGNYGYT
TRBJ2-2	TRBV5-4	ASSARGSTGELF